Detailed here is one TCR beta chain. Its antigen is still unknown. This sample is part of a study of T cell responses to AZD1222 COVID-19 vaccine. The study's findings and limits: Donors were mostly white British, more females; clonal diversity possibly underestimated.

Produced via immunoSEQ multiplex PCR; TCRdb's table is partial and in-frame only. The sample has around 140,000 clones; nearly 90% are singletons. CDR3 length: 15 residues. The germline V gene has CDR1 MRHNA and CDR2 SNTAGT. The V gene lost 5 bases and the J gene lost 5 bases, with 18 bases spanning the gap. The TCR sequence derives from an adult who received the MenACWY meningococcal vaccine as a control. This sample comprised peripheral blood, obtained 28 days after the second dose of the MenACWY control vaccine. This rearrangement joins TRBV6-4 to TRBJ1-2; possibly TRBD1 for D (6 bases). In DNA form, the CDR3 reads TGTGCCAGCAGTCCCCAACAGGGAGGAGGGTATGGCTACACCTTC. It translates to CASSPQQGGGYGYTF.